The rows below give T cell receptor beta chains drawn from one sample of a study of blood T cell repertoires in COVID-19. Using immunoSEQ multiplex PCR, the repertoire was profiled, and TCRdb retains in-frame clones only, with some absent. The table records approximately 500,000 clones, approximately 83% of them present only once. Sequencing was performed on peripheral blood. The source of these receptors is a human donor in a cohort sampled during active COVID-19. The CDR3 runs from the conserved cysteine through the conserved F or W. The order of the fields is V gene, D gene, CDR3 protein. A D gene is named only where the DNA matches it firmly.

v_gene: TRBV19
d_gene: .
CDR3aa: CASSIDWQAPSRRGYTF

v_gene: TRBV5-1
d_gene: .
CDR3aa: CASSRTVYQETQYF

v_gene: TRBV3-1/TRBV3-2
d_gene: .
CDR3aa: CASSQERSSYNEQFF

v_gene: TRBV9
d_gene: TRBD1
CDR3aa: CASRDGTGQYNEQFF

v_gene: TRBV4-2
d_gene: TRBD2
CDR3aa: CASSHSGSENEQFF

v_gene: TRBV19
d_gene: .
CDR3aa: CASREGGVQETQYF

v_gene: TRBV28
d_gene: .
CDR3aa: CASGGTGVYEQYF

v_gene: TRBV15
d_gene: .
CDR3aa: CATTTGSTDTQYF

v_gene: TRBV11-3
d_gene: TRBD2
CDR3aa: CASSRTRGTGELFF

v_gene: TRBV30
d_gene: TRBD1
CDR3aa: CAWSATGQHQPQHF

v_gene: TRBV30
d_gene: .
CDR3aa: CAYSNRNTGELFF

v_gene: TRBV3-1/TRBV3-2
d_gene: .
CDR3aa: CASSLRGMNTEAFF

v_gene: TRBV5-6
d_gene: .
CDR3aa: CASSLALVSSGNTIYF

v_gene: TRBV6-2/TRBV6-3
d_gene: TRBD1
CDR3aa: CASSKTGKWVQPQHF

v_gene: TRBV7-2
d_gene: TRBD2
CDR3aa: CASSFRLAGTRQETQYF

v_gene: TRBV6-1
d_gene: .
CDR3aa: CASSEQRTSFSGANVLTF

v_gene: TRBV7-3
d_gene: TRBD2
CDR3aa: CASSFGLAEGSEQFF

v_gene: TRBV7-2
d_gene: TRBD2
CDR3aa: CASSLSGAGGRGEQYF

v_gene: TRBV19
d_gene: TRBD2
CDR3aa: CASRRGGSKDEQFF

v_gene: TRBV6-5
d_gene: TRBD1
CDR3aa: CASSYSNRGSYEQYF

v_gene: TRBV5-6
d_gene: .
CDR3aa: CASSRGYGGYTF

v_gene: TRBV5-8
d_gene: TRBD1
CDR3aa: CASSLGVGTGTQPQHF

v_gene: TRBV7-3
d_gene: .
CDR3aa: CASSLRWRSEAFF

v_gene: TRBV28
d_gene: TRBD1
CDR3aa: CASSMTGGEYGYTF

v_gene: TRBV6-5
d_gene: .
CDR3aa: CASTTGNQPQHF

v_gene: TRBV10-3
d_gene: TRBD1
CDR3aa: CAITRDRSNYGYTF

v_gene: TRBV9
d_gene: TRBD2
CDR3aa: CASSRGTSSQETQYF

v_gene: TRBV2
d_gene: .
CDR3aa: CAGGGEGTPTSPLHF

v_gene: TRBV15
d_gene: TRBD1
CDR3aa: CATSIRTGVTYEQYF

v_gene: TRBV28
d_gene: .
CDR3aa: CASSRQAPYEQYF

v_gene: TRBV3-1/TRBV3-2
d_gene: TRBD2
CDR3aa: CASSQLREADTQYF

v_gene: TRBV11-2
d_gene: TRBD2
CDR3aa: CASSLDISGRLTDTQYF

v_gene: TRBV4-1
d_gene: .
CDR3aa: CASSVSLSLRTYEQYF

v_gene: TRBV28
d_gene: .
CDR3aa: CASSLGERQFF

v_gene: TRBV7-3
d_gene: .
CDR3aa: CASSLRVLASTHEQFF

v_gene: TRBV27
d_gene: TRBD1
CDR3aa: CASSLLGTGVSQYF

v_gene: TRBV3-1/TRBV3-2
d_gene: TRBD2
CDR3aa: CASSLGAGGGRETQYF